This TCR beta chain derives from a study of shared T cell receptors in the human thymus. The CDR3 length is 14 residues. With V trimmed by 1 base and J by 6 bases, 6 bases remained unmatched. Germline V gene lookup returns CDR1 GTSNPN and CDR2 SVGIG (reference sequence). Measured with immunoSEQ multiplex PCR; TCRdb has only the in-frame clones, and not every one. The repertoire has about 610,000 clones, 85% to 90% of them found once; the top ten carry around 0.0099%. The data were also submitted as part of a second study, on human thymus T cells. That work adds: Thymic and blood repertoires showed apparently biased V and J gene usage.

Sequencing used thymocytes. The chain recombines TRBV30 with TRBJ2-7; TRBD2 matches 10 bases. This TCR came from a boy under two years old with a congenital heart defect. Here the CDR3 reads CAWSALAGEPEQYF. The DNA for the CDR3 is TGTGCCTGGAGTGCCCTAGCGGGAGAACCCGAGCAGTACTTC.